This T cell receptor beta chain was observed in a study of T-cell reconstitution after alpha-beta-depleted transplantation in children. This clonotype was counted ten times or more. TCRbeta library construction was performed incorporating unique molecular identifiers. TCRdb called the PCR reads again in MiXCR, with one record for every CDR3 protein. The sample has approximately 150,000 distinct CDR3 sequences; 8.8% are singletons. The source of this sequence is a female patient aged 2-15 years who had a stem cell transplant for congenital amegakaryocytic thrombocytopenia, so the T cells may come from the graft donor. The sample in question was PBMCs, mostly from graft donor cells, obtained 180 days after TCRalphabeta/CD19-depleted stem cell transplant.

CDR3 bases: TGCAGTGCTCCGAGTGGGGCGGTAAATGAGCAGTTCTTC. It translates to CSAPSGAVNEQFF. This chain uses TRBV20-1 with TRBJ2-1, with D possibly TRBD1 on 5 matching bases. CDR1 is DFQATT, CDR2 SNEGSKA, per germline (reference sequence). V was shortened by 5 bases and J by 7 bases, with 15 bases between the two germline ends. The CDR3 contains 13 residues.